This record concerns one TCR beta chain sequence. Its antigen is unidentified. This record belongs to a study of cytomegalovirus exposure and HLA in healthy donors. Study-level results: The authors confirmed in vitro that a few CMV-associated chains were specific for CMV antigens.

Sequenced by immunoSEQ multiplex PCR; TCRdb stores in-frame clones only, minus some. The data show roughly 220,000 clones, 90% to 95% seen once. There are 15 residues in the CDR3. Germline V CDR1 and CDR2: LNHDA, SQIVND (reference sequence). Trimming took off 7 bases at V and 1 base at J, with 16 bases between the two ends. This TCR was recovered from a woman under 30 in good health and CMV-seronegative. The genes are TRBV19 and TRBJ1-1; tentatively, D is TRBD1 (6 bases). The specimen sequenced was PBMCs. The CDR3 loop is CASMSPGQPNTEAFF. CDR3 in DNA: TGTGCCAGTATGTCCCCTGGACAGCCGAACACTGAAGCTTTCTTT.